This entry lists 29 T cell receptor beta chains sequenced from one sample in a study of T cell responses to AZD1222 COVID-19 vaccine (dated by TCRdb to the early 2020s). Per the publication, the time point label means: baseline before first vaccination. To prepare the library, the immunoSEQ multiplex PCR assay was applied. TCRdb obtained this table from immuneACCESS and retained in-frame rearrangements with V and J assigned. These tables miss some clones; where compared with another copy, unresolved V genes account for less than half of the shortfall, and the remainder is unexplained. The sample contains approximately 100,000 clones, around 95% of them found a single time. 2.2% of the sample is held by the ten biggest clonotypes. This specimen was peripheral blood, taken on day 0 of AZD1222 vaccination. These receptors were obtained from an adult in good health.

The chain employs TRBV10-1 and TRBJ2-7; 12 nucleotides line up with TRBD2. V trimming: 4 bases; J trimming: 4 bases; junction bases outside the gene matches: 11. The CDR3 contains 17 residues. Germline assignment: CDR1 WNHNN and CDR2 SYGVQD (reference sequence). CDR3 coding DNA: TGCGCCAGCAGTGGATCCCCGACTAGCGGGAGTTGGTACGAGCAGTACTTC. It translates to CASSGSPTSGSWYEQYF.

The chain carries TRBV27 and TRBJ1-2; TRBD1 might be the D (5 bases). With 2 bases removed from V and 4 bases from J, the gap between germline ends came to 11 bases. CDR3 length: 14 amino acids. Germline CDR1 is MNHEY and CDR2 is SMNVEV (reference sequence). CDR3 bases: TGTGCCAGCAGTTTAAGGGGAAACGGCTATGGCTACACCTTC. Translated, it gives CASSLRGNGYGYTF.

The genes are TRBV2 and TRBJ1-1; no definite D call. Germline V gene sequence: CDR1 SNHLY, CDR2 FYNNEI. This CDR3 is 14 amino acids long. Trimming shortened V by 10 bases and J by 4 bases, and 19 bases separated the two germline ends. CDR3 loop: CAITLRWTSTEAFF. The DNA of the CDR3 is TGTGCCATCACATTGCGGTGGACGAGCACTGAAGCTTTCTTT.

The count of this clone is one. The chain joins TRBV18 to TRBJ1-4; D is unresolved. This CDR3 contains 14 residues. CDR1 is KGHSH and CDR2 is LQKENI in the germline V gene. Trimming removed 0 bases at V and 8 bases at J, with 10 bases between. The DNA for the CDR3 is TGTGCCAGCTCACCACCCTCTCGAGGAGAAAAACTGTTTTTT. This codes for CASSPPSRGEKLFF.

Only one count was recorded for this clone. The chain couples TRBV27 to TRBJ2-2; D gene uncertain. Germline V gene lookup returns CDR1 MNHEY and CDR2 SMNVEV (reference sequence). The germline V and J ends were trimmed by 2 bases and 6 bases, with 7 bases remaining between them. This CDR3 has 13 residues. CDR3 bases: TGTGCCAGCAGTTTAAAGACGGCCGGGGAGCTGTTTTTT. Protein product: CASSLKTAGELFF.

The CDR3 here is CASSPPVSPSPLHF. The CDR3 bases are TGTGCCAGCTCACCACCGGTCTCTCCGTCACCCCTCCACTTT. V is TRBV18 and J is TRBJ1-6; D call uncertain. CDR3 size: 14 residues. V lost 0 bases and J lost 10, with 10 bases in between. In germline, CDR1 is KGHSH, CDR2 LQKENI.

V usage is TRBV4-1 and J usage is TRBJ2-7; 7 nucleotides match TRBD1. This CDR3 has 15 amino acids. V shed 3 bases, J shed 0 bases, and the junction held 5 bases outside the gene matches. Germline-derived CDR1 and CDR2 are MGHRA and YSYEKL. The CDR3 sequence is CASSHGTGVSYEQYF. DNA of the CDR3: TGCGCCAGCAGCCATGGAACAGGGGTCTCCTACGAGCAGTACTTC.

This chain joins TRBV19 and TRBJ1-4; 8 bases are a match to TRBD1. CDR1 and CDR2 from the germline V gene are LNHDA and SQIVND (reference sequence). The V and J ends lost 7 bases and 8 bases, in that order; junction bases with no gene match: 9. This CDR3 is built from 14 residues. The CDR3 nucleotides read TGTGCCAGTAACTCAGACAGGGGCGGCGAAAAACTGTTTTTT. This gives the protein CASNSDRGGEKLFF.

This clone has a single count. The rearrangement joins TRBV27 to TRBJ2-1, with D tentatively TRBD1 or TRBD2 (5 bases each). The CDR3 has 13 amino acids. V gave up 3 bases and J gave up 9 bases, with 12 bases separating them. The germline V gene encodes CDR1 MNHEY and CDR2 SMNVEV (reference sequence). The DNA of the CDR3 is TGTGCCAGCAGTTTCGGGCCTGGGGGTGAGCAGTTCTTC. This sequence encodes CASSFGPGGEQFF.

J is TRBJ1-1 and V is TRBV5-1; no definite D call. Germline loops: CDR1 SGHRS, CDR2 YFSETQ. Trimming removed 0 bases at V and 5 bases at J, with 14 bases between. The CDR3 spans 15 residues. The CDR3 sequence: CASSLVPAPRTEAFF. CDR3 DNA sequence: TGCGCCAGCAGCTTGGTTCCGGCCCCGAGGACTGAAGCTTTCTTT.

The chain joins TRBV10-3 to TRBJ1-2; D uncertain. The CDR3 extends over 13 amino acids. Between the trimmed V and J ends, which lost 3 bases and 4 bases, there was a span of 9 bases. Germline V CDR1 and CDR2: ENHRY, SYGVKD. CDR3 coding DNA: TGTGCCATCAGTGACAGATCAGGCTATGGCTACACCTTC. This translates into CAISDRSGYGYTF.

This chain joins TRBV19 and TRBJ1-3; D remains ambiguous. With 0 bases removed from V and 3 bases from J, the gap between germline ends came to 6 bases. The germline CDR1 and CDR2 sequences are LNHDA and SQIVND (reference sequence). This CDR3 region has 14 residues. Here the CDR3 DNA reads TGTGCCAGTAGTATAGAGGACTTTGGAAACACCATATATTTT. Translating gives CASSIEDFGNTIYF. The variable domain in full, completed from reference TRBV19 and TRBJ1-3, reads DGGITQSPKYLFRKEGQNVTLSCEQNLNHDAMYWYRQDPGQGLRLIYYSQIVNDFQKGDIAEGYSVSREKKESFPLTVTSAQKNPTAFYLCASSIEDFGNTIYFGEGSWLTVV.

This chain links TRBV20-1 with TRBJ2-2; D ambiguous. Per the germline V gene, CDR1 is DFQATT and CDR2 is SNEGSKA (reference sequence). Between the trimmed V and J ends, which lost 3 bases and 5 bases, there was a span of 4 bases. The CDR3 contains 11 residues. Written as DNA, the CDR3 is TGCAGTGCTAGGGGGACCGGGGAGCTGTTTTTT. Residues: CSARGTGELFF.

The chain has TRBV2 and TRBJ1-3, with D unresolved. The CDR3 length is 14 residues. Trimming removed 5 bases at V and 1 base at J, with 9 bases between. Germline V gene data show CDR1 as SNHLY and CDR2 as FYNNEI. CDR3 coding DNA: TGTGCCAGCAGTTTATATGAATCTGGAAACACCATATATTTT. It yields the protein CASSLYESGNTIYF.

For the CDR3, the DNA is TGTGCCAGCAGCTACAGACAGGGTGAACAGCCCCAGCATTTT. Its protein is CASSYRQGEQPQHF. This rearrangement joins TRBV7-8 to TRBJ1-5; 7 bases agree with TRBD1. The J segment lost 7 bases and the V segment lost 4 bases, leaving 7 bases of the junction unmatched. The CDR3 totals 14 residues. The germline V gene has CDR1 SGHVS and CDR2 FQNEAQ.

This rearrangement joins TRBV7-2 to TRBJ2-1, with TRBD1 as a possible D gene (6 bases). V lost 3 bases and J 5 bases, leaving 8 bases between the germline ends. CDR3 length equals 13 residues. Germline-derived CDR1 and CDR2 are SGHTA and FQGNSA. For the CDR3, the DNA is TGTGCCAGCAGCTTTAACAGGGACAATGAGCAGTTCTTC. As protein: CASSFNRDNEQFF. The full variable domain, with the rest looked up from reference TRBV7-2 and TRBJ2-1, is GAGVSQSPSNKVTEKGKDVELRCDPISGHTALYWYRQSLGQGLEFLIYFQGNSAPDKSGLPSDRFSAERTGGSVSTLTIQRTQQEDSAVYLCASSFNRDNEQFFGPGTRLTVL.

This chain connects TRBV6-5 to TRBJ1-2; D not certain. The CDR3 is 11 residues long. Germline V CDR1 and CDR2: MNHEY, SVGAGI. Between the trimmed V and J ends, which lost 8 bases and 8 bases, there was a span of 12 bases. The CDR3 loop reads CASRGKSGYTF. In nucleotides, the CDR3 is TGTGCCAGCCGGGGAAAGTCAGGCTACACCTTC.

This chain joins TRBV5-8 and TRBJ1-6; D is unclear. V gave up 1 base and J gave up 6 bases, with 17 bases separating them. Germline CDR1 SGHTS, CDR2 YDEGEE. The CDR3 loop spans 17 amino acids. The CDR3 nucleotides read TGTGCCAGCAGCTTGTCGATAGGGCGTGGCGGTAATTCACCCCTCCACTTT. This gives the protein CASSLSIGRGGNSPLHF.

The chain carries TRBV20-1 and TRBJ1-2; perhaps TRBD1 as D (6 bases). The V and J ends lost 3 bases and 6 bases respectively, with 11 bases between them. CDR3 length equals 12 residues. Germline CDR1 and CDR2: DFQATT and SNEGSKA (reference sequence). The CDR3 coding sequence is TGCAGTGCTAGTGCAGGACAGAATGGCTACACCTTC. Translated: CSASAGQNGYTF.

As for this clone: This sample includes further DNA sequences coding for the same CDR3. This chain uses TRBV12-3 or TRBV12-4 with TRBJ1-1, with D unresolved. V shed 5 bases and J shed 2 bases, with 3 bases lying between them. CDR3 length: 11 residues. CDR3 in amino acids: CASSPNTEAFF. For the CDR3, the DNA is TGTGCCAGCAGTCCAAACACTGAAGCTTTCTTT.

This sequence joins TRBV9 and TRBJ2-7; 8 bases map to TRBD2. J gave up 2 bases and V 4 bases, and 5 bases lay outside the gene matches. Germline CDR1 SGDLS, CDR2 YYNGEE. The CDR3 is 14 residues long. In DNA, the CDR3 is TGTGCCAGCAGCACCGGACTAGCTACCTACGAGCAGTACTTC. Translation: CASSTGLATYEQYF.

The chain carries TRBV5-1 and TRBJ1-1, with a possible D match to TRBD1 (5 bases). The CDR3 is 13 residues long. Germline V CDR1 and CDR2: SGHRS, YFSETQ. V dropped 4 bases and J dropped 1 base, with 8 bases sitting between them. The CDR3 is CASSVQGNTEAFF. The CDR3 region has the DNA TGCGCCAGCAGCGTTCAGGGGAACACTGAAGCTTTCTTT.

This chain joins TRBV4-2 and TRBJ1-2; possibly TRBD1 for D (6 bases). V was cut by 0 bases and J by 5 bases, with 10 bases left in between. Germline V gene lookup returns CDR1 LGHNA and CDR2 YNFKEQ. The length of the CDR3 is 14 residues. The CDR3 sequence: CASSQDPTGYGYTF. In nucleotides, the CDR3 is TGTGCCAGCAGCCAAGACCCCACAGGGTATGGCTACACCTTC.

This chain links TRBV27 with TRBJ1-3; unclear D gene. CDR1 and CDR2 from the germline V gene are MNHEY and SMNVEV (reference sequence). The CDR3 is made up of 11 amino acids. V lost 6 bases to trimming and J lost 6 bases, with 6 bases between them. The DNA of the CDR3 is TGTGCCAGCAGGACATCAAACACCATATATTTT. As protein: CASRTSNTIYF.

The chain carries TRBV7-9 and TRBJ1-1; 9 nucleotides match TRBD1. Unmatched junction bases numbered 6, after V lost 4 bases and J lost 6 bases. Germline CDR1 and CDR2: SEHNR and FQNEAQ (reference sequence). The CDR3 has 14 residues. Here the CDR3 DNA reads TGTGCCAGCAGCTCTCGGACAGGGGAGGCTGAAGCTTTCTTT. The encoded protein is CASSSRTGEAEAFF.

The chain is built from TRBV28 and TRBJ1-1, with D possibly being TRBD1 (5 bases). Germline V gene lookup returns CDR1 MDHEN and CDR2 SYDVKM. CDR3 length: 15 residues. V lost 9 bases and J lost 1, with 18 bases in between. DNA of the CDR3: TGTGCCAGTGCACCCTACCCTCAGGGGAACACTGAAGCTTTCTTT. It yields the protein CASAPYPQGNTEAFF. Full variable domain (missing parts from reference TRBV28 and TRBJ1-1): DVKVTQSSRYLVKRTGEKVFLECVQDMDHENMFWYRQDPGLGLRLIYFSYDVKMKEKGDIPEGYSVSREKKERFSLILESASTNQTSMYLCASAPYPQGNTEAFFGQGTRLTVV.

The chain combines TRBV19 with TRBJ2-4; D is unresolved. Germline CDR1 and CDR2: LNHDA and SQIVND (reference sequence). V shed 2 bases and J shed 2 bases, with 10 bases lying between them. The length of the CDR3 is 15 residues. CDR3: CASSITKGPKNIQYF. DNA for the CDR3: TGTGCCAGTAGTATAACCAAGGGCCCCAAAAACATTCAGTACTTC. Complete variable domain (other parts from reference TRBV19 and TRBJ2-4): DGGITQSPKYLFRKEGQNVTLSCEQNLNHDAMYWYRQDPGQGLRLIYYSQIVNDFQKGDIAEGYSVSREKKESFPLTVTSAQKNPTAFYLCASSITKGPKNIQYFGAGTRLSVL.

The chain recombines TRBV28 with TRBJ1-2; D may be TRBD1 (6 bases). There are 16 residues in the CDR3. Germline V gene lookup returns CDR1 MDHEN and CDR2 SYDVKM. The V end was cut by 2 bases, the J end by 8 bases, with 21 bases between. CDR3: CASSLEGRQAPMGYTF. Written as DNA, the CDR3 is TGTGCCAGCAGTTTAGAAGGGAGACAGGCCCCAATGGGCTACACCTTC.

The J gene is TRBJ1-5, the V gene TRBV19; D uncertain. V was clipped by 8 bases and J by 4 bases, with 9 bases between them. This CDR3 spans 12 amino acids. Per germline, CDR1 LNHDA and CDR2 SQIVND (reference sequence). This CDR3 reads CASSHSNQPQHF. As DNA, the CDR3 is TGTGCCAGTTCCCACTCAAATCAGCCCCAGCATTTT.